The 22 T cell receptor beta chains reported below all come from one sample, sequenced in a study of blood T cell repertoires in COVID-19. The data were produced by immunoSEQ multiplex PCR, yet TCRdb's version contains in-frame clones alone and is incomplete. The sample gives roughly 160,000 clones, more than 65% of which show up once; approximately 11% is in the top ten. Specimen: peripheral blood. These receptors originate from an older man with active or convalescent COVID-19.

Only one count was recorded for this clone. This chain uses TRBV12-3 or TRBV12-4 with TRBJ2-2; TRBD1 might be the D (6 bases). The ends were cut back, 6 bases at V and 1 base at J, with 6 bases in the middle. This CDR3 has 13 amino acids. CDR3 loop: CASRGQNTGELFF. In DNA form, the CDR3 reads TGTGCCAGCAGGGGACAGAACACCGGGGAGCTGTTTTTT.

The chain carries TRBV7-8 and TRBJ2-1; possible D gene TRBD2, 6 bases. The CDR3 runs 16 residues. CDR1 is SGHVS and CDR2 is FQNEAQ in the germline V gene. V gave up 4 bases and J gave up 8 bases, with 21 bases separating them. CDR3 residues: CASSSTGGSGGYEQFF. In DNA form, the CDR3 reads TGTGCCAGCAGCTCCACCGGGGGATCTGGCGGGTATGAGCAGTTCTTC.

The rearrangement uses TRBV30 and TRBJ1-5; D remains ambiguous. The ends were cut back, 1 base at V and 9 bases at J, with 13 bases in the middle. The V gene's germline CDR1 is GTSNPN and CDR2 SVGIG (reference sequence). The CDR3 length is 13 residues. The CDR3 coding sequence is TGTGCCTGGAGTGGAGGGTTACGGAGGCCCCAGCATTTT. Protein: CAWSGGLRRPQHF. Looking up the rest from reference TRBV30 and TRBJ1-5 gives the full variable domain: SQTIHQWPATLVQPVGSPLSLECTVEGTSNPNLYWYRQAAGRGLQLLFYSVGIGQISSEVPQNLSASRPQDRQFILSSKKLLLSDSGFYLCAWSGGLRRPQHFGDGTRLSIL.

The rearrangement links TRBV28 to TRBJ1-1; 7 positions match TRBD1. CDR3 length: 15 amino acids. Germline CDR1 MDHEN, CDR2 SYDVKM. V lost 1 base to trimming and J lost 5 bases; unmatched junction nucleotides: 7. The CDR3 DNA reads TGTGCCAGCAGTTTATCGGAGGGGGCACGGACTGAAGCTTTCTTT. As protein: CASSLSEGARTEAFF.

Here the CDR3 DNA reads TGTGCCAGCAGCCAGCTAGCGGATGAGCAGTTCTTC. As protein: CASSQLADEQFF. The chain combines TRBV3-1 (or the pseudogene TRBV3-2) with TRBJ2-1, with TRBD2 matching over 7 bases. V lost 3 bases and J lost 8; bases outside the gene matches: 1. Germline lookup yields CDR1 LGHDT and CDR2 YNNKEL (reference sequence). This CDR3 is 12 amino acids long.

The chain couples TRBV27 to TRBJ1-6; D may be TRBD1 (5 bases). The CDR3 extends over 17 amino acids. CDR1 and CDR2 from the germline V gene are MNHEY and SMNVEV (reference sequence). The chain's CDR3 is CASGRQGSSRDNSPLHF. CDR3 nucleotides: TGTGCGAGCGGGCGGCAGGGTTCCTCACGAGATAATTCACCCCTCCACTTT.

This clone was recorded only once. The chain carries TRBV25-1 and TRBJ1-6; the D gene is possibly TRBD1 (6 bases). Germline V gene data show CDR1 as MGHDK and CDR2 as SYGVNS. This CDR3 is 13 amino acids long. Trimming pared 4 bases from V and 10 bases from J, leaving 11 bases between. CDR3: CASSGQGLSPLHF. CDR3 DNA sequence: TGTGCCAGCAGTGGGCAGGGGCTCTCACCCCTCCACTTT.

This rearrangement joins TRBV3-1 (or the pseudogene TRBV3-2) to TRBJ2-1, with D tentatively TRBD2 (5 bases). Germline CDR1 LGHDT, CDR2 YNNKEL (reference sequence). V lost 6 bases to trimming and J lost 5 bases, with 8 bases between them. The CDR3 is 12 amino acids. The CDR3 coding sequence is TGTGCCAGCAGTAGACTAAACAATGAGCAGTTCTTC. Translating gives CASSRLNNEQFF.

The chain couples TRBV9 to TRBJ2-7; 7 nucleotides line up with TRBD1. Germline V lookup: CDR1 SGDLS, CDR2 YYNGEE. The V and J ends lost 0 bases and 6 bases, in that order; junction bases with no gene match: 3. The CDR3 covers 13 residues. The CDR3 is CASSVGQGGEQYF. The DNA of the CDR3 is TGTGCCAGCAGCGTAGGACAGGGCGGCGAGCAGTACTTC.

This sequence joins TRBV9 and TRBJ2-1; 13 bases are a match to TRBD2. V dropped 3 bases and J dropped 8; count of bases not matched to a gene: 5. Germline V gene lookup returns CDR1 SGDLS and CDR2 YYNGEE. This CDR3 has 15 amino acids. The CDR3 region has the DNA TGTGCCAGCAGCGCGACTAGCGGGAGGTTGCATGAGCAGTTCTTC. Translation gives CASSATSGRLHEQFF.

V gene TRBV18 combines with J gene TRBJ1-1, with 7 bases matching TRBD1. In germline, CDR1 is KGHSH, CDR2 LQKENI. V trimming: 3 bases; J trimming: 11 bases; junction bases outside the gene matches: 9. The CDR3 covers 13 residues. The CDR3 DNA follows: TGTGCCAGCTCACCGGAGGGACAGCCAAACGCTTTCTTT. This sequence encodes CASSPEGQPNAFF.

J is TRBJ1-3 and V is TRBV3-1 (or the pseudogene TRBV3-2); a weak D match, TRBD1 (5 bases). In germline, CDR1 is LGHDT, CDR2 YNNKEL (reference sequence). The CDR3 spans 14 residues. Trimming took 5 bases from V and 0 from J, leaving 8 bases between them. The CDR3 coding sequence is TGTGCCAGCAGCTCCCAGGGCTCTGGAAACACCATATATTTT. The encoded protein is CASSSQGSGNTIYF.

The chain has TRBV29-1 and TRBJ2-1; no clear D. V dropped 7 bases and J dropped 0 bases, with 13 bases sitting between them. The CDR3 loop spans 14 amino acids. Germline CDR1 is SQVTM and CDR2 is ANQGSEA. CDR3 DNA: TGCAGCGCACGGCGGTCCAGCTCCTACAATGAGCAGTTCTTC. It translates to CSARRSSSYNEQFF.

The chain combines TRBV9 with TRBJ2-3; 9 bases fit TRBD1. Trimming at V came to 0 bases and at J to 5 bases, leaving 1 base not matched to a gene. This CDR3 is 14 amino acids long. From germline, CDR1 is SGDLS and CDR2 YYNGEE. DNA for the CDR3: TGTGCCAGCAGCGTAGTGGGACAGGGAGATACGCAGTATTTT. Amino acids: CASSVVGQGDTQYF.

This clone has just one count. This chain uses TRBV5-1 with TRBJ2-1; 9 positions match TRBD2. The CDR3 contains 14 residues. V was clipped by 4 bases and J by 4 bases; unmatched bases: 3. The germline CDR1 and CDR2 sequences are SGHRS and YFSETQ. The CDR3 bases are TGCGCCAGCAGCCCTAGCGGGGCTTACAATGAGCAGTTCTTC. This sequence encodes CASSPSGAYNEQFF.

V usage is TRBV15 and J usage is TRBJ1-5; D gene uncertain. The CDR3 sequence is 14 residues long. Germline V gene sequence: CDR1 LNHNV, CDR2 YYDKDF (reference sequence). Trimming removed 1 base at V and 3 bases at J, with 7 bases between. CDR3 residues: CATSRGRYNQPQHF. The CDR3 region has the DNA TGTGCCACCAGCAGAGGTCGGTACAATCAGCCCCAGCATTTT.

This rearrangement joins TRBV7-2 to TRBJ2-2; 7 bases are shared with TRBD1. Germline CDR1 reads SGHTA; CDR2 reads FQGNSA. This CDR3 is 16 amino acids long. V lost 5 bases, J lost 4 bases, and 10 bases stayed unmatched. This CDR3 reads CASSPRKTGSTGELFF. The CDR3 bases are TGTGCCAGCAGCCCCCGGAAGACAGGGAGCACCGGGGAGCTGTTTTTT.

V and J are TRBV9 and TRBJ2-3, with 11 bases aligning to TRBD2. Trimming took 4 bases from V and 1 from J; bases not matched to a gene: 8. This CDR3 is built from 17 residues. CDR1 is SGDLS and CDR2 is YYNGEE in the germline V gene. The DNA for the CDR3 is TGTGCCAGCAGCCCTAGCGGGAGGCACCGGGGCACAGATACGCAGTATTTT. Encoded protein: CASSPSGRHRGTDTQYF.

This chain links TRBV12-3 or TRBV12-4 with TRBJ1-5; D is unclear. V lost 6 bases, J lost 12 bases, and 12 bases lay in between. CDR3 length: 11 residues. The DNA for the CDR3 is TGTGCCAGCAGCCCGGGGAGGCTCCAGCATTTT. It encodes CASSPGRLQHF.

This rearrangement joins TRBV19 to TRBJ1-4; maybe TRBD1 (6 bases). Trimming cost V 6 bases and J 5 bases, with 16 bases left between them. There are 15 residues in the CDR3. Looked up from germline, CDR1 is LNHDA and CDR2 is SQIVND (reference sequence). CDR3 in DNA: TGTGCCAGTAGACAGAGGGGACAAGCAAATGAAAAACTGTTTTTT. Translation: CASRQRGQANEKLFF. The entire variable domain, with the rest obtained from reference TRBV19 and TRBJ1-4, is as follows: DGGITQSPKYLFRKEGQNVTLSCEQNLNHDAMYWYRQDPGQGLRLIYYSQIVNDFQKGDIAEGYSVSREKKESFPLTVTSAQKNPTAFYLCASRQRGQANEKLFFGSGTQLSVL.

The rearrangement joins TRBV27 to TRBJ2-5, with D possibly matching TRBD2 (6 bases). Germline CDR1 MNHEY, CDR2 SMNVEV (reference sequence). The CDR3 has 14 amino acids. V was cut by 8 bases and J by 4 bases, with 17 bases left in between. CDR3 bases: TGTGCCAGCCACCCCGGGACTGCGCGAGAGACCCAGTACTTC. Amino acid sequence: CASHPGTARETQYF.

The genes are TRBV6-1 and TRBJ2-4, with 8 bases aligning to TRBD1. Germline assignment: CDR1 MNHNS and CDR2 SASEGT. The V segment lost 0 bases and the J segment 0 bases; nucleotides outside the gene matches: 7. This CDR3 contains 18 residues. Here the CDR3 DNA reads TGTGCCAGCAGTGAAGCTGGGACAGGCAATCTAGCCAAAAACATTCAGTACTTC. Amino acid sequence: CASSEAGTGNLAKNIQYF.